This T cell receptor (beta chain) was sequenced during a study of cytomegalovirus exposure and HLA in healthy donors (dated by TCRdb to 2016 to 2017). About the full investigation: According to an earlier analysis of around 600 of the donors, about 170 million T cells yielded 100 million or so unique TCR beta sequences and about 300 Gb of sequence data. An early release that covered about 600 HLA-typed donors contained approximately 300 gigabases of sequencing data and 75 million to 100 million unique TCR sequences. The genetic ancestry cluster associated with self-reported Caucasian donors included over 65% of the roughly 410 genotyped donors. The study aimed to test whether cataloging public T cell receptors could reveal signatures of past pathogen exposure. The T cell repertoires of 700 or so subjects were profiled by immunosequencing and related to cytomegalovirus serostatus. Along with the approximately 700-subject first cohort, a separate validation cohort of about 110 different subjects was used. To predict cytomegalovirus infection status, the study brought together high-throughput TCR immunosequencing, statistical association of individual TCRs with disease status, and machine learning. A later analysis re-analyzed previously published TCR beta repertoires from 666 donors and added high-resolution HLA genotyping to study TCR occurrence patterns. Rather than using new phenotypic data, the later analysis identified candidate immune exposures from TCR beta sequences and from how often those sequences occurred across donors. An earlier analysis of 587 of the donors applied high-throughput TCR beta sequencing to assess whether each TCR beta V gene segment acted as functional or pseudogenic. Donor age, sex, ethnicity and CMV serostatus were compiled alongside the repertoire data. Genome-wide SNP genotypes for about 55% of the roughly 670 donors were used in a later genetic analysis, which treated that subset as a discovery cohort. Every discovery cohort repertoire had been produced on one sequencing platform. Class I and class II HLA loci were covered by the typing at four-digit resolution. Typing coverage varied by locus: roughly 629-640 donors for A, B, C, DRB1 and DQB1; more than 500 for DQA1; approximately 610 for DPA1; approximately 450 for DPB1. About five DR-DQ haplotypes were treated as single units for association and clustering because of strong linkage in the cohort. Among about 370 genotyped donors of the cohort, an average of roughly 230,000 unique TCR beta nucleotide sequences was sequenced per donor, of which about 19% were non-productive.

The receptor library was made with the immunoSEQ multiplex PCR assay. For the multiplex PCR, a mixture combining 60 forward primers for TCR Vbeta segments and 13 reverse primers for TCR Jbeta segments was used. The CDR3 region of rearranged TCR beta genes was amplified from genomic DNA with a multiplex PCR assay. The amplified TCR beta libraries were sequenced on the Illumina HiSeq System as 87-base-pair reads. The authors' analysis ran thus. Across the 670 or so repertoires, a later analysis counted tens of millions of unique TCR beta chains, 9 million to 14 million of which were shared by at least two donors. A nearest-neighbor algorithm error-corrected the raw reads and collapsed the reads into unique sequences, merging closely related sequences to remove PCR and sequencing errors. CDR3 sequences were aligned to IMGT reference sequences to assign V, D and J gene segments. For a sequence to be retained, at least a six-nucleotide match to both a V gene segment and a J gene segment was required. A rearrangement counted as productive if the CDR3 had no stop codons and remained in frame with V and J, and every other rearrangement counted as non-productive. CDR3 was defined according to IMGT convention as the region running from the second conserved V-encoded cysteine to the conserved J-encoded phenylalanine. Sequences without an unambiguous match to a single V gene segment were excluded from the earlier analysis of 450 to 650 of the donors. An earlier analysis of 587 of the donors called V segments functional above 56.7% productive rearrangements and segregating when the between-donor standard deviation exceeded 5%. To diagnose cytomegalovirus status from the catalog of TCR beta chain sequences, a statistical classification framework was built. A later analysis assigned V and J genes by comparing TCR nucleotide sequences with IMGT/GENE-DB human TR gene sequences. Using the TCRdist pipeline, a later analysis assigned CDR3 sequences along with most-parsimonious VDJ recombination scenarios. In a later analysis, each TCR beta chain was defined by its CDR3 amino acid sequence together with its V-gene family, and reads without a unique V-gene family were excluded. A later analysis removed roughly 590 highly shared, low-generation-probability nucleotide sequences to deal with suspected cross-contamination and a sequencing artifact. In a later analysis, a clonal expansion index was calculated for each public chain from normalized within-repertoire ranks of inferred template counts. In a later analysis, generation probabilities were computed with a VDJ recombination model fitted to out-of-frame rearrangements, and the resulting probabilities were checked against IGoR. In a later analysis, TCR-TCR, TCR-HLA and TCR-CMV co-occurrence was scored with hypergeometric tests, and a repertoire-size bias correction was applied to TCR pairs. In a later analysis, false discovery rates were estimated by permuting HLA or CMV assignments 20 times. In a later analysis, co-occurring TCRs were grouped with DBSCAN, and TCRdist sequence similarity was added when clustering was performed within HLA-allele-positive subsets. Co-occurrence clustering excluded repertoires with fewer than 30,000 or more than 120,000 public chains, plus five with anomalous nucleotide sharing. This is the immuneACCESS table as TCRdb keeps it, with only in-frame sequences that have V and J called. A part of the clones is gone; compared with another copy, unresolved V genes explain less than half, and the rest is unexplained. That table gives V, J and clone size, and the DNA gave D and trimming. Present in this sample are roughly 140,000 clones, about three quarters of which were seen just once. The top ten clonotypes cover about 1.8% of the sample.

The cohort comprised fewer than 700 healthy bone marrow donors. At the time of sampling, all cohort members were nominally healthy, though unrecorded immune exposures were likely present. The donor tested CMV seronegative, placing the donor among the 350 or so seronegative members of the cohort. A peripheral blood sample was collected from each donor, and TCR beta sequencing was performed on peripheral blood mononuclear cells. Genomic DNA was extracted from the blood cell samples with the Qiagen DNeasy Blood Extraction Kit. The CDR3 numbers 13 residues from cysteine through phenylalanine. CDR3 DNA only is kept here, 39 bases in frame from base 1. Trimming costs V 0 bases and J 4 bases, and their ends lie 6 bases apart. Via the germline V gene (reference sequence), CDR1 is LNHNV and CDR2 YYDKDF. A word on this clone: Its antigen remains undetermined. No per-base quality is available; no much larger clone lies one base away.

Here is what the overall study found, with its caveats: Because counts were too low, some 17 rarely observed V segments, including chromosome 9 orphons, were left out of the earlier analysis of a few hundred of the donors. It was suggested by the authors that the approach could potentially be generalized to other disease states and immunological phenotypes. In an earlier analysis of some 500 of the donors, most TCR beta V segments appeared in productive rearrangements about 90% or about 30% of the time, broadly matching IMGT annotations. V-gene and J-gene trimming of TCR beta chains was associated with a missense DCLRE1C variant in a later genetic analysis, and the association was replicated in an independent cohort. Sequencing depth was assumed to be roughly uniform across donors in the presence/absence analyses, though that assumption may not hold. In vitro tests confirmed that a few of the cytomegalovirus-associated TCR beta chains recognize cytomegalovirus antigens. In a later analysis, several top co-occurrence clusters were reported to appear linked to parvovirus B19, influenza, CMV and Epstein-Barr virus. The classifier was reported to diagnose cytomegalovirus status with high specificity and sensitivity in both the original cohort and the validation cohort. Some IMGT-functional V segments, including TRBV6-2 and TRBV6-3, could not be told apart with the 87-base-pair reads, so those segments were excluded. Correlated functional status among segregating V segments might be attributable to linkage disequilibrium, but an unknown experimental factor could not be ruled out. At a false discovery rate of 0.05, a later analysis linked some 18,000 TCR beta sequences to specific HLA alleles. A further reported finding was that TCR beta sequences accurately predicted the HLA-A and HLA-B alleles for most subjects in the first cohort. HLA typing was unavailable for some donors at each locus, so association tests used only the typed subset. A cluster of highly shared sequence variants was judged likely to be a technical artifact of the sequencing pipeline. This cohort had only TCR beta chains sequenced, and the lack of alpha or paired-chain data limited which features could be detected. A later analysis found that HLA-associated TCR beta chains were more clonally expanded and had lower generation probabilities than equally common non-associated chains. In a later analysis, most CMV-associated TCR beta chains were found to appear HLA-restricted, with HLA associations seemingly driven largely by CMV exposure. The study listed 150 to 200 TCR beta chains as associated with cytomegalovirus. Most TCR sequences were seen in very few donors, while some public TCRs were found in many individuals. Immune exposure information for the cohort was limited to CMV serostatus. Strong co-occurrence of HLA alleles, especially DR and DQ, made assigning TCR associations to individual alleles difficult. According to a later genetic analysis, donors in an Asian-associated ancestry cluster had fewer N-insertions in productive TCRs than the approximately 630-donor mean. According to a later analysis, TCR association rates differed among HLA loci, with DRB1 alleles showing the most associated TCRs and HLA-C alleles showing the fewest.

The clonotype originates from a woman younger than 45 in good health and CMV-seronegative. Recombination connected TRBV15 to TRBJ2-5, with no D gene named confidently. The specimen sequenced was PBMCs. The CDR3 reads as follows: CATSRDISETQYF. The DNA is TGTGCCACCAGCAGAGATATTTCAGAGACCCAGTACTTC.